This T cell receptor beta chain was sequenced for a study of blood T cells in healthy people across ages. Every sample gave at least 5 micrograms of total RNA when it was extracted. Then a second PCR, running roughly 7 to 11 cycles, was carried out with a sample-barcoded 5' primer and a J-beta primer mix. TCRdb independently ran MiXCR on the 5' RACE reads; one entry per CDR3 protein. The top ten clones hold roughly 19% of a sample with hundreds of thousands of distinct CDR3 sequences, around 42% of them seen once. The V segment lost 6 bases and the J segment 1 base; nucleotides outside the gene matches: 6. Germline V gene data show CDR1 as SNHLY and CDR2 as FYNNEI. The CDR3 covers 16 residues.

The clonotype comes from a man in his sixties in good health. Input material: blood. V gene TRBV2 combines with J gene TRBJ2-4, with 10 bases matching TRBD1. CDR3 sequence (DNA): TGTGCCAGCAGCCTGCGACAGGGGGCGGCCAAAAACATTCAGTACTTC. Amino acid sequence: CASSLRQGAAKNIQYF.